The present entry profiles one TCR beta chain with its context. V dropped 2 bases and J dropped 4; count of bases not matched to a gene: 6. Germline V CDR1 and CDR2: SGHNT, YYREEE (reference sequence). This CDR3 has 15 amino acids. This entry comes from a study of cytomegalovirus exposure and HLA in healthy donors. The study ran its PCR with 60 Vbeta and 13 Jbeta primers. Only in-frame clones appear in the TCRdb table, and some are missing; sequencing was by immunoSEQ multiplex PCR. Found here are some 150,000 clones, approximately 88% of them singletons; the top ten hold roughly 1.4%. Sequenced sample: PBMCs. The chain joins TRBV5-4 to TRBJ2-7, with 10 bases matching TRBD2. This clonotype originated in a woman younger than 35 in good health and CMV-seronegative. The CDR3 sequence is CASSFGLAEQYEQYF. The DNA for the CDR3 is TGTGCCAGCAGCTTCGGACTAGCGGAACAATACGAGCAGTACTTC. Combining the CDR3 with reference TRBV5-4 and TRBJ2-7 gives the whole variable domain ETGVTQSPTHLIKTRGQQVTLRCSSQSGHNTVSWYQQALGQGPQFIFQYYREEENGRGNFPPRFSGLQFPNYSSELNVNALELDDSALYLCASSFGLAEQYEQYFGPGTRLTVT.